The 21 T cell receptor beta chains listed next were all sequenced from one sample in a study of cytomegalovirus exposure and HLA in healthy donors. It was with 60 Vbeta and 13 Jbeta primers that the PCR ran. TCRdb's table, derived via immunoSEQ multiplex PCR, lists solely in-frame clones and lacks some. Among about 110,000 clones listed, around 81% were seen once. The sample comprised PBMCs. The receptors were gathered from a woman aged 25 to 45 in good health and CMV-seronegative.

The rearrangement joins TRBV7-9 to TRBJ2-1, with a weak D call TRBD1 (6 bases). Trimming took off 5 bases at V and 5 bases at J, with 13 bases between the two ends. Germline V gene data show CDR1 as SEHNR and CDR2 as FQNEAQ (reference sequence). This CDR3 region has 14 residues. CDR3 sequence: CASSPQYRDNEQFF. CDR3 in DNA: TGTGCCAGCAGCCCACAATACAGGGACAATGAGCAGTTCTTC.

The chain is built from TRBV7-9 and TRBJ2-3; 11 nucleotides line up with TRBD1. CDR3 size: 15 residues. The germline V gene has CDR1 SEHNR and CDR2 FQNEAQ (reference sequence). V was clipped by 5 bases and J by 4 bases; unmatched bases: 5. This CDR3 is CASSPGQGVSDTQYF. The DNA of the CDR3 is TGTGCCAGCAGCCCGGGACAGGGGGTATCAGATACGCAGTATTTT.

The chain employs TRBV5-4 and TRBJ2-1; 8 nucleotides align to TRBD2. V lost 6 bases, J lost 6 bases, and 8 bases stayed unmatched. The CDR3 runs 14 residues. Germline V lookup: CDR1 SGHNT, CDR2 YYREEE (reference sequence). The CDR3 DNA sequence: TGTGCCAGCAACGCGAACCTAGCGGGCAATGAGCAGTTCTTC. It encodes CASNANLAGNEQFF.

This chain joins TRBV2 and TRBJ1-1; D is unclear. In germline, CDR1 is SNHLY, CDR2 FYNNEI. V gave up 10 bases and J gave up 10 bases, with 10 bases separating them. The CDR3 spans 9 residues. The CDR3 loop is CAITTPAFF. The CDR3 nucleotides are TGTGCCATCACTACACCAGCTTTCTTT.

This clone was seen a handful of times. The chain recombines TRBV6-5 with TRBJ2-7; D perhaps matches TRBD1 (5 bases). Between the trimmed V and J ends, which lost 5 bases and 5 bases, there was a span of 10 bases. Germline V gives CDR1 MNHEY, CDR2 SVGAGI. This CDR3 has 12 residues. The CDR3 DNA sequence: TGTGCCAGCAGTCCTGGGGCGGACGAGCAGTACTTC. Translated, it gives CASSPGADEQYF.

V gene TRBV30 combines with J gene TRBJ2-7; 10 bases match TRBD1. Germline loops: CDR1 GTSNPN, CDR2 SVGIG (reference sequence). The CDR3 sequence is 14 residues long. The junction had 3 bases not matched to a gene; V was cut back by 2 bases and J by 2 bases. DNA of the CDR3: TGTGCCTGGAGTAGGACAGGGGGGCCCTACGAGCAGTACTTC. It codes for CAWSRTGGPYEQYF.

J is TRBJ1-5 and V is TRBV6-1; 8 bases are shared with TRBD1. Per the germline V gene, CDR1 is MNHNS and CDR2 is SASEGT. This CDR3 has 14 amino acids. V trimming: 7 bases; J trimming: 6 bases; junction bases outside the gene matches: 8. In DNA form, the CDR3 reads TGTGCCAGCAAGAACAGGGGGGCTAGTCAGCCCCAGCATTTT. Its translation: CASKNRGASQPQHF.

The chain recombines TRBV29-1 with TRBJ1-2; D possibly corresponds to TRBD1 (6 bases). The CDR3 is 16 amino acids. V was pared by 4 bases and J by 6 bases, with 24 bases between. Looked up from germline, CDR1 is SQVTM and CDR2 is ANQGSEA. CDR3 sequence: CSVGPQGGGHRDGYTF. The CDR3 region has the DNA TGCAGCGTTGGTCCTCAAGGGGGGGGCCATAGAGATGGCTACACCTTC.

This clone was counted between two and nine times. This rearrangement joins TRBV6-5 to TRBJ1-2; D is undetermined. V lost 7 bases and J lost 5, with 14 bases in between. Looked up from germline, CDR1 is MNHEY and CDR2 is SVGAGI. This CDR3 is 13 amino acids long. CDR3 amino acids: CASTRWAGYGYTF. The CDR3 DNA follows: TGTGCCAGCACGCGATGGGCAGGTTATGGCTACACCTTC.

The V and J genes are TRBV5-6 and TRBJ2-7; 7 positions agree with TRBD2. Germline CDR1 SGHDT, CDR2 YYEEEE. The CDR3 loop spans 16 amino acids. V lost 3 bases, J lost 5 bases, and 14 bases stayed unmatched. For the CDR3, the DNA is TGTGCCAGCAGCTCGGCCGGGCGGGAGCCCGCCCACGAGCAGTACTTC. This codes for CASSSAGREPAHEQYF.

This chain joins TRBV4-3 and TRBJ2-1, with 9 bases lining up with TRBD2. Germline trimming cut 1 base from V and 5 bases from J; bases unmatched to any gene: 3. The V gene's germline CDR1 is LGHNA and CDR2 YSLEER. This CDR3 has 15 amino acids. CDR3 bases: TGCGCCAGCAGCCAAGGACTAGCGGATCACAATGAGCAGTTCTTC. This sequence encodes CASSQGLADHNEQFF.

This rearrangement joins TRBV29-1 to TRBJ1-4; D possibly corresponds to TRBD1 (6 bases). Germline V CDR1 and CDR2: SQVTM, ANQGSEA. V was clipped by 7 bases and J by 7 bases, with 10 bases between them. The CDR3 loop spans 11 amino acids. CDR3 DNA: TGCAGCGCCGCGGACAGTGAAAAACTGTTTTTT. Its translation is CSAADSEKLFF.

The chain employs TRBV7-6 and TRBJ1-4, with 10 bases that match TRBD1. This CDR3 contains 16 residues. The germline gives CDR1 SGHVS, CDR2 FNYEAQ. Losses at the gene ends were 3 bases for V and 7 bases for J; bases not matched to a gene: 8. The CDR3 spells CASSFRPGQGSEKLFF. The CDR3 DNA reads as TGTGCCAGCAGCTTTCGACCGGGACAGGGGAGTGAAAAACTGTTTTTT.

The sample holds one count of this clone. The DNA of the CDR3 is TGTGCCAGCAGTTACAGGAGGGGAAGATCACCCCTCCACTTT. Its protein is CASSYRRGRSPLHF. V usage is TRBV6-5 and J usage is TRBJ1-6; D perhaps matches TRBD1 (5 bases). Per the germline V gene, CDR1 is MNHEY and CDR2 is SVGAGI. The V and J ends lost 2 bases and 10 bases respectively, with 12 bases between them. This CDR3 is built from 14 residues.

CDR3 region: CSVFREGGGWQYF. The CDR3 DNA reads as TGCAGCGTTTTCCGGGAGGGGGGGGGCTGGCAGTACTTC. The chain combines TRBV29-1 with TRBJ2-7, with 8 positions matching TRBD2. Germline values: CDR1 SQVTM, CDR2 ANQGSEA. Trimming cost V 5 bases and J 9 bases; bases outside gene matches: 12. The CDR3 consists of 13 residues.

The chain combines TRBV19 with TRBJ1-5; D call uncertain. The germline V and J ends were trimmed by 4 bases and 4 bases, with 8 bases remaining between them. This CDR3 has 13 residues. Per germline, CDR1 LNHDA and CDR2 SQIVND (reference sequence). The CDR3 nucleotides are TGTGCCAGTAGTAGTCAGGCTAATCAGCCCCAGCATTTT. This sequence encodes CASSSQANQPQHF.

This rearrangement joins TRBV19 to TRBJ1-1; TRBD1 might be the D (6 bases). Per germline, CDR1 LNHDA and CDR2 SQIVND (reference sequence). The CDR3 is 13 amino acids. Trimming removed 6 bases at V and 1 base at J, with 9 bases between. The CDR3 DNA is TGTGCCAGTAGAGAACAGGGGAACACTGAAGCTTTCTTT. This encodes CASREQGNTEAFF.

V gene TRBV5-4 combines with J gene TRBJ2-7, with 10 bases matching TRBD2. The CDR3 is 17 residues long. V was pared by 3 bases and J by 0 bases, with 9 bases of the junction left unmatched. CDR1 SGHNT and CDR2 YYREEE come from the germline V gene (reference sequence). In DNA form, the CDR3 reads TGTGCCAGCAGCTCCAGCAAGGGGACTAGCGTCTCCTACGAGCAGTACTTC. Protein product: CASSSSKGTSVSYEQYF.

DNA for the CDR3: TGTGCCAGCAGTCCCGGGACAGGGGGCAATCAGCCCCAGCATTTT. Amino acids: CASSPGTGGNQPQHF. The chain employs TRBV27 and TRBJ1-5; 10 bases agree with TRBD1. J gave up 2 bases and V 5 bases, and 3 bases lay outside the gene matches. The length of the CDR3 is 15 residues. Germline CDR1 and CDR2: MNHEY and SMNVEV (reference sequence).

The chain carries TRBV7-2 and TRBJ1-1; perhaps TRBD1 as D (5 bases). Germline V gene sequence: CDR1 SGHTA, CDR2 FQGNSA. This CDR3 has 12 amino acids. V shed 3 bases and J shed 10 bases, with 12 bases lying between them. Written as DNA, the CDR3 is TGTGCCAGCAGCTTGATGGGGCAGGGAGCTTTCTTT. It is translated as CASSLMGQGAFF.

This clone was recorded at least ten times. The rearrangement uses TRBV6-1 and TRBJ1-1; 7 bases match TRBD1. This CDR3 is 14 amino acids long. The germline V gene has CDR1 MNHNS and CDR2 SASEGT. J gave up 4 bases and V 4 bases, and 6 bases lay outside the gene matches. CDR3 amino acids: CASSGRQGGTEAFF. CDR3 coding DNA: TGTGCCAGCAGTGGGAGACAGGGCGGCACTGAAGCTTTCTTT.